Listed here are 9 T cell receptor beta chains from one sample, sequenced in a study of T cells in Graves' hyperthyroidism and ophthalmopathy (dated by TCRdb to the late 2010s). The library was made by multiplex PCR. TCRdb names Illumina HiSeq 2000 as the instrument used. Amplification of TCR beta CDR3 regions was carried out from RNA transcripts. For the first round of RT-PCR on the TCR CDR3, the HTBI primer set was used together with the Qiagen OneStep RT-PCR kit. Starting from the raw public reads, TCRdb applied fastp trimming at Q25, assembled clones with MiXCR and retained in-frame beta chains. Rows matching on CDR3 protein sequence are summarized as one entry with the most common DNA and genes. The sample table shows roughly 650,000 distinct CDR3 sequences, and more than 15% are seen once. Of the sample, roughly 3.5% is held by the ten largest clones. The specimen sequenced was blood. The receptors were gathered from a woman between 40 and 55 years old with Graves' ophthalmopathy.

This clonotype was observed many times. The chain couples TRBV3-1 to TRBJ1-2; TRBD1 matches at 8 bases. V was pared by 4 bases and J by 4 bases, with 8 bases of the junction left unmatched. The CDR3 is 15 residues long. Germline V gene data show CDR1 as LGHDT and CDR2 as YNNKEL (reference sequence). The CDR3 region is CASSRGDRTLYGYTF. DNA of the CDR3: TGTGCCAGCAGCCGCGGGGACAGGACTCTCTATGGCTACACCTTC.

This clonotype was seen repeatedly, ten times or more. V usage is TRBV20-1 and J usage is TRBJ2-3; 7 bases agree with TRBD2. CDR3 size: 14 residues. Germline assignment: CDR1 DFQATT and CDR2 SNEGSKA (reference sequence). V gave up 3 bases and J gave up 2 bases; unmatched junction bases: 5. CDR3 loop: CSASGRENTDTQYF. The CDR3, as DNA: TGCAGTGCTAGCGGGCGGGAGAACACAGATACGCAGTATTTT.

In its sample, this clonotype was seen many times. The chain employs TRBV7-2 and TRBJ2-3; possibly TRBD2 for D (6 bases). The germline V gene has CDR1 SGHTA and CDR2 FQGNSA. The germline V and J ends were trimmed by 5 bases and 5 bases, with 11 bases remaining between them. This CDR3 has 13 amino acids. CDR3 amino acids: CASSRTTIDTQYF. The CDR3 coding sequence is TGTGCCAGCAGCCGGACTACCATAGATACGCAGTATTTT.

This clonotype was recorded many times. The V and J genes are TRBV12-3 or TRBV12-4 and TRBJ1-1, with D possibly being TRBD1 (6 bases). Trimming pared 6 bases from V and 4 bases from J, leaving 12 bases between. CDR3 length equals 13 residues. DNA of the CDR3: TGTGCCAGCAGGGGCACAGGGATCACTGAAGCTTTCTTT. It yields the protein CASRGTGITEAFF.

The rearrangement links TRBV7-3 to TRBJ2-2; the D is unclear. The CDR3 has 13 residues. From germline, CDR1 is SGHTA and CDR2 FQGTGA. V lost 5 bases and J lost 4, with 8 bases in between. The CDR3, as DNA: TGTGCCAGCAGCCCCCTTCCCACCGGGGAGCTGTTTTTT. Translation: CASSPLPTGELFF.

The genes are TRBV4-1 and TRBJ2-1, with TRBD2 identical over 14 bases. There are 19 residues in the CDR3. With 0 bases clipped from V and 6 bases from J, the junction kept 10 bases outside the gene matches. CDR1 is MGHRA and CDR2 is YSYEKL in the germline V gene. For the CDR3, the DNA is TGCGCCAGCAGCCAAGAAAGGGGACTAGCGGGAGTGACGCCCAATGAGCAGTTCTTC. Encoded protein: CASSQERGLAGVTPNEQFF.

The sample holds a few counts of this clonotype. The V gene is TRBV10-2, the J gene TRBJ1-2, with D uncertain. The length of the CDR3 is 12 residues. V lost 9 bases and J 3 bases, leaving 11 bases between the germline ends. Germline-derived CDR1 and CDR2 are WSHSY and SAAADI. CDR3 in amino acids: CASAPGDYGYTF. Here the CDR3 DNA reads TGCGCCAGTGCCCCGGGAGACTATGGCTACACCTTC.

V is TRBV19 and J is TRBJ1-2; tentatively, D is TRBD1 (6 bases). This CDR3 has 19 residues. V was trimmed by 3 bases and J by 3 bases, leaving 26 bases between them. Germline V gene lookup returns CDR1 LNHDA and CDR2 SQIVND (reference sequence). The CDR3 sequence is CASSILPGQRGGSYYGYTF. The CDR3 bases are TGTGCCAGTAGTATCCTTCCGGGACAACGGGGAGGAAGCTACTATGGCTACACCTTC.

CDR3 sequence (DNA): TGTGCCAGTAGTAACAGGGGCAATCAGCCCCAGCATTTT. This encodes CASSNRGNQPQHF. J is TRBJ1-5 and V is TRBV19; weak D call: TRBD1 (6 bases). Trimming took off 4 bases at V and 2 bases at J, with 6 bases between the two ends. From germline, CDR1 is LNHDA and CDR2 SQIVND (reference sequence). The CDR3 covers 13 residues.